What follows is one T cell receptor beta chain and its context. V was pared by 3 bases and J by 1 base, with 13 bases between. The CDR3 is 15 residues long. Germline lookup yields CDR1 SGDLS and CDR2 YYNGEE. This sample stems from a study of OX40 agonist ivuxolimab in advanced cancers. Study details: At doses from 0.01 to 10 mg/kg, patients were given intravenous ivuxolimab every 2 weeks.

Only in-frame clones appear in the TCRdb table, and some are missing; sequencing was by immunoSEQ multiplex PCR. The sample lists about 60,000 clones, approximately 84% occurring once. The receptor was derived from an adult with an advanced solid tumor such as melanoma, head and neck, liver or kidney cancer. The sample was CD4+ or CD8+ T cells sorted from blood, taken in a trial of the OX40 agonist ivuxolimab. The chain has TRBV9 and TRBJ1-1; TRBD1 is a possible D gene (5 bases). DNA for the CDR3: TGTGCCAGCAGCGAGCCGGGACGGAGGAACACTGAAGCTTTCTTT. Encoded protein: CASSEPGRRNTEAFF. Together with reference TRBV9 and TRBJ1-1, the CDR3 gives the full variable domain: DSGVTQTPKHLITATGQRVTLRCSPRSGDLSVYWYQQSLDQGLQFLIQYYNGEERAKGNILERFSAQQFPDLHSELNLSSLELGDSALYFCASSEPGRRNTEAFFGQGTRLTVV.